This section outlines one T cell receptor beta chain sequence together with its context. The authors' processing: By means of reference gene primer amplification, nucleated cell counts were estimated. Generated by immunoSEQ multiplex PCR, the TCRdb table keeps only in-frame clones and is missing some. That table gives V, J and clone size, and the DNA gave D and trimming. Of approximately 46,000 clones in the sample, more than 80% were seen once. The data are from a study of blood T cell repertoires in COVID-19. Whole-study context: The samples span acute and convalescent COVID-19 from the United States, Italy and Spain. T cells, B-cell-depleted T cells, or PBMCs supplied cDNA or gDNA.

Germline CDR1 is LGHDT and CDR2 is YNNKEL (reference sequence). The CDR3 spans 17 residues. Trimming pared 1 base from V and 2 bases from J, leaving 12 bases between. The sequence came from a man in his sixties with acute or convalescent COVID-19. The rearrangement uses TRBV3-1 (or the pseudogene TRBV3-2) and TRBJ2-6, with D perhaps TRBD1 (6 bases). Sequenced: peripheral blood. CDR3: CASSQVPPGAGANVLTF. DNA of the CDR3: TGTGCCAGCAGCCAAGTCCCTCCAGGGGCTGGGGCCAACGTCCTGACTTTC.